Listed here are 18 T cell receptor beta chains from one sample, sequenced in a study of regulatory T cells in long-lasting Graves disease. Documented time point: newly diagnosed GD, antithyroid drugs for less than 3 months. RNA extracted from PBMCs served as the sequencing template. HTBI primers from iRepertoire and Arm-PCR of CDR3 regions yielded the TCR beta libraries. TCRdb reprocessed the multiplex PCR reads via MiXCR and lists one record per CDR3 protein. Among hundreds of thousands of distinct CDR3 sequences listed, roughly 15% were seen once. The data were also submitted as part of a second study, on T cells in Graves' hyperthyroidism and ophthalmopathy.

Sequences were derived from peripheral blood mononuclear cells (PBMCs), sampled at new diagnosis, from a patient treated with antithyroid drugs. The receptor set was obtained from a woman aged 35-65 years with Graves disease.

The rearrangement uses TRBV28 and TRBJ2-6, with 8 bases that match TRBD1. CDR1 is MDHEN and CDR2 is SYDVKM in the germline V gene. This CDR3 has 17 amino acids. J was trimmed by 0 bases and V by 4 bases; bases with no gene match: 5. The CDR3, as DNA: TGTGCCAGCAGTTATCCGGGACAGGCCTCTGGGGCCAACGTCCTGACTTTC. Translating gives CASSYPGQASGANVLTF.

This clonotype came up many times. The chain recombines TRBV3-1 with TRBJ1-2; 11 bases line up with TRBD1. The V gene's germline CDR1 is LGHDT and CDR2 YNNKEL (reference sequence). This CDR3 spans 15 amino acids. J lost 4 bases, V lost 3 bases, and 4 bases had no gene match. The CDR3 bases are TGTGCCAGCAGCCAGGGACAGGGGGGAATCTATGGCTACACCTTC. Its translation: CASSQGQGGIYGYTF.

The gene calls are TRBV28 and TRBJ1-3; the D is unclear. V was pared by 1 base and J by 2 bases, with 6 bases between. This CDR3 region has 14 residues. Germline V gives CDR1 MDHEN, CDR2 SYDVKM. CDR3 sequence reads: CASSLFIPGNTIYF. Written as DNA, the CDR3 is TGTGCCAGCAGTTTATTTATCCCTGGAAACACCATATATTTT.

This clonotype was seen many times. The chain is built from TRBV7-3 and TRBJ2-3; 15 nucleotides line up with TRBD2. Trimming removed 3 bases from V and 3 bases from J; junction bases left unmatched: 4. Germline V gene data show CDR1 as SGHTA and CDR2 as FQGTGA. The CDR3 spans 17 residues. DNA of the CDR3: TGTGCCAGCAGCTTTACCGGACTAGCGGGGGGGACAGATACGCAGTATTTT. Its translation: CASSFTGLAGGTDTQYF.

V usage is TRBV28 and J usage is TRBJ2-1; D ambiguous. CDR1 and CDR2 from the germline V gene are MDHEN and SYDVKM. The V end was cut by 4 bases, the J end by 2 bases, with 12 bases between. The CDR3 is 15 amino acids. The CDR3 region has the DNA TGTGCCAGCAGTTACTCTCTAGGAACCTACAATGAGCAGTTCTTC. Amino acids: CASSYSLGTYNEQFF.

This clonotype was recorded many times. The V and J genes are TRBV15 and TRBJ2-3, with D perhaps matching TRBD2 (6 bases). The CDR3 has 17 amino acids. CDR1 and CDR2 (germline): LNHNV, YYDKDF (reference sequence). V dropped 1 base and J dropped 2 bases, with 16 bases sitting between them. CDR3 DNA sequence: TGTGCCACCAGCAGAGTGGGGGGATCGAAGAACACAGATACGCAGTATTTT. Protein sequence: CATSRVGGSKNTDTQYF.

This clonotype was counted ten times or more. The gene calls are TRBV3-1 and TRBJ1-2; 8 nucleotides line up with TRBD1. V lost 2 bases, J lost 7 bases, and 9 bases stayed unmatched. The V gene's germline CDR1 is LGHDT and CDR2 YNNKEL (reference sequence). The CDR3 extends over 15 amino acids. CDR3 amino acids: CASSQSTGQVTGYTF. The CDR3 bases are TGTGCCAGCAGCCAAAGTACGGGACAGGTAACTGGCTACACCTTC.

This clonotype was picked up many times. The V and J genes are TRBV11-2 and TRBJ2-1, with D unclear. The CDR3 runs 16 residues. Germline V gene sequence: CDR1 SGHAT, CDR2 FQNNGV. V was pared by 4 bases and J by 0 bases, with 13 bases between. The CDR3 here is CASSSRPVSSYNEQFF. The CDR3 nucleotides are TGTGCCAGCAGCTCTCGGCCAGTTAGCTCCTACAATGAGCAGTTCTTC.

J is TRBJ1-1 and V is TRBV12-3 or TRBV12-4, with D possibly being TRBD1 (6 bases). V lost 3 bases and J lost 7, with 15 bases in between. The CDR3 is 14 amino acids. The DNA for the CDR3 is TGTGCCAGCAGTTTTGCCAGGGGAGGTGATGAAGCTTTCTTT. This sequence encodes CASSFARGGDEAFF.

This clonotype showed up many times. The V gene is TRBV12-5, the J gene TRBJ2-1; the D is unclear. This CDR3 has 13 amino acids. V lost 1 base and J 10 bases, leaving 11 bases between the germline ends. Looked up from germline, CDR1 is LGHNT and CDR2 is FRNRAP. The CDR3 DNA reads TGTGCTAGTGGTTTGGCATCTAACGGGGAGCAGTTCTTC. It encodes CASGLASNGEQFF.

This chain connects TRBV19 to TRBJ2-7, with D uncertain. The CDR3 runs 15 residues. The ends were cut back, 0 bases at V and 3 bases at J, with 12 bases in the middle. The germline V gene has CDR1 LNHDA and CDR2 SQIVND (reference sequence). CDR3 amino acids: CASSIDRWAVYEQYF. The CDR3 DNA reads TGTGCCAGTAGTATAGATCGCTGGGCAGTCTACGAGCAGTACTTC.

There are many counts of this clonotype. The genes are TRBV5-1 and TRBJ2-7; the match to TRBD1 covers 7 bases. This CDR3 region has 14 residues. Germline assignment: CDR1 SGHRS and CDR2 YFSETQ. Trimming at V came to 8 bases and at J to 2 bases, leaving 10 bases not matched to a gene. The CDR3 DNA follows: TGCGCCAGTCGAGCCGGACAGGTAACCTACGAGCAGTACTTC. It is translated as CASRAGQVTYEQYF.

This clonotype was found a few times. The chain links TRBV29-1 to TRBJ2-2; weak D call: TRBD1 (7 bases). The CDR3 spans 15 residues. Trimming cost V 4 bases and J 2 bases, with 14 bases left between them. Germline V gives CDR1 SQVTM, CDR2 ANQGSEA. Written as DNA, the CDR3 is TGCAGCGTTGCTCGGGGGACAGCCAACACCGGGGAGCTGTTTTTT. Amino acids: CSVARGTANTGELFF.

The sample holds many counts of this clonotype. The rearrangement links TRBV5-4 to TRBJ2-2; 9 bases map to TRBD2. The CDR3 is made up of 16 amino acids. The V segment lost 0 bases and the J segment 6 bases; nucleotides outside the gene matches: 6. CDR1 SGHNT and CDR2 YYREEE come from the germline V gene (reference sequence). DNA of the CDR3: TGTGCCAGCAGCTTGGGACTAGCGGTGGACGCCGGGGAGCTGTTTTTT. Translated, it gives CASSLGLAVDAGELFF.

A few counts support this clonotype. V gene TRBV28 combines with J gene TRBJ2-7, with 7 bases matching TRBD1. The trim removed 6 bases at V and 0 bases at J, leaving 14 bases unmatched. The CDR3 has 17 residues. Germline values: CDR1 MDHEN, CDR2 SYDVKM. The CDR3 region is CASRPLGQTKSSYEQYF. In DNA form, the CDR3 reads TGTGCCAGCAGACCGTTGGGACAGACAAAGAGCTCCTACGAGCAGTACTTC.

This clonotype has ten or more counts. The chain carries TRBV6-5 and TRBJ1-3, with TRBD1 as a possible D gene (5 bases). Germline-derived CDR1 and CDR2 are MNHEY and SVGAGI. This CDR3 contains 17 residues. V shed 0 bases and J shed 2 bases, with 14 bases lying between them. The CDR3 protein is CASSYSSRGLAGNTIYF. The CDR3 region has the DNA TGTGCCAGCAGTTACTCGTCAAGGGGCCTGGCTGGAAACACCATATATTTT.

This clonotype was observed at least ten times. The DNA for the CDR3 is TGTGCCAGCAGTTCCCTTGGACAGGGGGTGAATGAGCAGTTCTTC. This codes for CASSSLGQGVNEQFF. The genes are TRBV27 and TRBJ2-1, with 10 bases identical to TRBD1. Germline CDR1 reads MNHEY; CDR2 reads SMNVEV (reference sequence). CDR3 length: 15 residues. The trim removed 4 bases at V and 7 bases at J, leaving 7 bases unmatched.

This clonotype has ten or more counts. The junction departs from the called germline gene at one end, perhaps through a read error. The chain uses TRBV4-1 and TRBJ1-5, with D unclear. The CDR3 is made up of 15 amino acids. From germline, CDR1 is MGHRA and CDR2 YSYEKL. DNA of the CDR3: TGTGCCAGCAGCCAAGGGCAGTATAGCAATCAGCCCCAGCATTTT. Its translation: CASSQGQYSNQPQHF.